The clone carrying this T cell receptor (beta chain) occurred a few times. This entry comes from a study of control samples from healthy donors and cancer patients. Libraries were prepared by immunoSEQ multiplex PCR; TCRdb keeps only in-frame clonotypes and omits some of them. The sample holds 85,000 to 100,000 clones, roughly 93% seen once. Specimen: blood. The sequence derives from a man younger than 35 in good health.

CDR3 sequence: CASSEFGTGGFSEAFF. CDR3 bases: TGTGCCAGCAGTGAATTCGGGACAGGGGGTTTCTCTGAAGCTTTCTTT. This chain uses TRBV6-1 with TRBJ1-1; 11 bases align to TRBD1. Germline CDR1 MNHNS, CDR2 SASEGT. Unmatched junction bases numbered 8, after V lost 2 bases and J lost 6 bases. The CDR3 totals 16 residues.